Listed here is a single T cell receptor beta chain. Antigen unknown. The data are from a study of T cell repertoires in cytomegalovirus infection. The wider study: A matching HLA type, together with CMV infection, was signaled by public TCR beta signatures. Study findings and constraints: The ex vivo response showed dominance by HLA-C-restricted CMV-specific TCR beta clonotypes.

Via MiXCR, TCRdb re-called the reads, giving one row per CDR3 protein. This table holds about 310,000 distinct CDR3 sequences, roughly 25% found once. The germline V gene encodes CDR1 SGDLS and CDR2 YYNGEE. The CDR3 extends over 15 amino acids. V lost 4 bases, J lost 1 base, and 11 bases lay in between. This TCR was recovered from a human donor in good health (CMV status not recorded). Some clones in this sample may be carry-over from other donors' samples. The V gene is TRBV9, the J gene TRBJ2-2; no reliable D call. This specimen consisted of cultured PBMCs, obtained from culture after CMV antigen stimulation. This CDR3 is CASSRFPLNTGELFF. For the CDR3, the DNA is TGTGCCAGCAGCCGGTTCCCCCTGAACACCGGGGAGCTGTTTTTT.